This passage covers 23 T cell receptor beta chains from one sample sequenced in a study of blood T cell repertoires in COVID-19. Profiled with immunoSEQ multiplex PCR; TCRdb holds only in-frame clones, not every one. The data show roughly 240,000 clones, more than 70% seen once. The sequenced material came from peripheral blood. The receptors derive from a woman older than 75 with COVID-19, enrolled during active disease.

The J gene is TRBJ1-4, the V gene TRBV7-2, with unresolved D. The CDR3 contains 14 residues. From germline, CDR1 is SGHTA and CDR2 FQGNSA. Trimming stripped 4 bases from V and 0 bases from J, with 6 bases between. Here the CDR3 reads CASSSRSTNEKLFF. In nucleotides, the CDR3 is TGTGCCAGCAGCTCGAGATCAACTAATGAAAAACTGTTTTTT.

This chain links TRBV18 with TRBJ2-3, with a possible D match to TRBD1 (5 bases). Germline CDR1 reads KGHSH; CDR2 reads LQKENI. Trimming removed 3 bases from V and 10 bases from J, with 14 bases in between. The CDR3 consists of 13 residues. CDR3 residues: CASSPGFQGSQYF. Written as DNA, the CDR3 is TGTGCCAGCTCACCGGGATTCCAGGGATCGCAGTATTTT.

Here the CDR3 DNA reads TGTGCCAGCAAAGGACAGGGGAGGATGAACACTGAAGCTTTCTTT. Translation gives CASKGQGRMNTEAFF. The chain has TRBV6-5 and TRBJ1-1, with 9 bases that match TRBD1. The V segment lost 7 bases and the J segment 0 bases; nucleotides outside the gene matches: 6. Germline-derived CDR1 and CDR2 are MNHEY and SVGAGI. CDR3 length: 15 residues.

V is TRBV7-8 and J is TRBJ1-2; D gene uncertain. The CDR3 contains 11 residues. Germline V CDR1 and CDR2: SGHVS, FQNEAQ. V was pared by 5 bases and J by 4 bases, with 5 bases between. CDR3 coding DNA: TGTGCCAGCAGCCGTAGCTATGGCTACACCTTC. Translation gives CASSRSYGYTF.

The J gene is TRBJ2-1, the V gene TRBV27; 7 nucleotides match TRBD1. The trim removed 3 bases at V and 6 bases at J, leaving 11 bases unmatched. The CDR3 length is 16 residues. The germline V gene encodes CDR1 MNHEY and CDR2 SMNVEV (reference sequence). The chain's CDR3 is CASSFYRQGGVNEQFF. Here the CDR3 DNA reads TGTGCCAGCAGTTTTTATCGACAGGGTGGGGTCAATGAGCAGTTCTTC.

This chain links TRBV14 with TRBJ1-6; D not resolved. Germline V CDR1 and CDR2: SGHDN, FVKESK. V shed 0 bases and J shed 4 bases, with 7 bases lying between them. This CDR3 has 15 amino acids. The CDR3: CASSQDTAYNSPLHF. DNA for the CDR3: TGTGCCAGCAGCCAAGACACAGCTTATAATTCACCCCTCCACTTT.

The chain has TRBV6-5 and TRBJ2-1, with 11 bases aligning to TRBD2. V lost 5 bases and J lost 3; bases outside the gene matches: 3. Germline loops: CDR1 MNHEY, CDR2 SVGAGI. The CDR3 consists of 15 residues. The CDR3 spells CASSLLAGDYNEQFF. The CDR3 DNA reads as TGTGCCAGCAGTCTACTAGCGGGGGACTACAATGAGCAGTTCTTC.

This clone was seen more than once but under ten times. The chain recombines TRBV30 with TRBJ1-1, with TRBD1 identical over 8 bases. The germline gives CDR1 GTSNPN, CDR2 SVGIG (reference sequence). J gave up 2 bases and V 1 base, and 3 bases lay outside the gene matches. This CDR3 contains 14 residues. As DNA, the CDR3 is TGTGCCTGGAGTGGGGACAGGAGCAACACTGAAGCTTTCTTT. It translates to CAWSGDRSNTEAFF.

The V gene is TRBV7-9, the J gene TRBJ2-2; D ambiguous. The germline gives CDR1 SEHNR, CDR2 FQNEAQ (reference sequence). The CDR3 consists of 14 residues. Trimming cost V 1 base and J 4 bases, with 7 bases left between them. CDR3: CASSLDSVTGELFF. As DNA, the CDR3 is TGTGCCAGCAGCTTAGATTCGGTCACCGGGGAGCTGTTTTTT.

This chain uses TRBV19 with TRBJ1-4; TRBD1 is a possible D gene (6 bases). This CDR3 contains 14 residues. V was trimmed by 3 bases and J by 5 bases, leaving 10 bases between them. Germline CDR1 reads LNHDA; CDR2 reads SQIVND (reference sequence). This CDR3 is CASSIARGNEKLFF. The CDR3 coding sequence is TGTGCCAGTAGTATCGCCAGGGGAAATGAAAAACTGTTTTTT.

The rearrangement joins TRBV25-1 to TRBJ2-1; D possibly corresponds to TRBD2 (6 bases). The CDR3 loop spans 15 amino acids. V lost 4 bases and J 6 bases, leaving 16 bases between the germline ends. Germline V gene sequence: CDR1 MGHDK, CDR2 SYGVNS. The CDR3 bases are TGTGCCAGCAGTGGGACGATCGGGGGAGGCAATGAGCAGTTCTTC. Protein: CASSGTIGGGNEQFF.

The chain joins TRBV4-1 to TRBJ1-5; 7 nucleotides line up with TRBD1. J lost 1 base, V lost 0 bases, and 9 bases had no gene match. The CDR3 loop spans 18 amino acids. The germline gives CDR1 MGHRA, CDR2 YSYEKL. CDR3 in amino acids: CASSQDRFLGQSNQPQHF. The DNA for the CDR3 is TGCGCCAGCAGCCAAGATAGATTTTTGGGACAGAGCAATCAGCCCCAGCATTTT.

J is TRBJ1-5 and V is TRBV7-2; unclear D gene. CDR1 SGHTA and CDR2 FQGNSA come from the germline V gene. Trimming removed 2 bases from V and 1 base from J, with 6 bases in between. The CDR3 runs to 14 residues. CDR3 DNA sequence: TGTGCCAGCAGCTTACTAGGAAGCAATCAGCCCCAGCATTTT. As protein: CASSLLGSNQPQHF.

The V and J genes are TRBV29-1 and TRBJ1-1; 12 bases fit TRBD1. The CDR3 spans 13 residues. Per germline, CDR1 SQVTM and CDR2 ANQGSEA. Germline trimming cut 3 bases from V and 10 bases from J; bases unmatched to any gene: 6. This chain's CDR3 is CSVDQGQGAGAFF. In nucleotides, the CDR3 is TGCAGCGTTGACCAGGGACAGGGGGCCGGAGCTTTCTTT.

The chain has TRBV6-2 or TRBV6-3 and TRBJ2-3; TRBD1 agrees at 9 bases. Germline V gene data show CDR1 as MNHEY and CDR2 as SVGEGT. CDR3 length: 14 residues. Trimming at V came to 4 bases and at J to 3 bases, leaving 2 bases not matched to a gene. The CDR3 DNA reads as TGTGCCAGCAGTTGGGACAGGGTAACAGATACGCAGTATTTT. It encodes CASSWDRVTDTQYF.

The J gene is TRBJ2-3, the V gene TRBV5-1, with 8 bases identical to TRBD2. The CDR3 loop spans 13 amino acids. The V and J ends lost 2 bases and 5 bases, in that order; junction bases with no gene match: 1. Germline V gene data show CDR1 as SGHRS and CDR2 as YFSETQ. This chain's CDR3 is CASSLAGEDTQYF. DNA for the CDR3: TGCGCCAGCAGCTTAGCGGGGGAAGATACGCAGTATTTT.

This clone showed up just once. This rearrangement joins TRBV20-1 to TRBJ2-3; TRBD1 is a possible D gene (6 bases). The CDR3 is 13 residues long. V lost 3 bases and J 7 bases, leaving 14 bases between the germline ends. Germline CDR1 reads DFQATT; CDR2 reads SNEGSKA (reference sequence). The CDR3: CSASPGTLHTQYF. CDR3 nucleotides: TGCAGTGCTAGTCCCGGGACACTACATACGCAGTATTTT.

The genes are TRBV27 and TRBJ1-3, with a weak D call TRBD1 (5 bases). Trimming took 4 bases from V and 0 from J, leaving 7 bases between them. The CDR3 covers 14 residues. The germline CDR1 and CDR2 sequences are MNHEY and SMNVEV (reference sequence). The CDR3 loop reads CASSSRVSGNTIYF. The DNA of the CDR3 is TGTGCCAGCAGTTCCAGGGTCTCTGGAAACACCATATATTTT.

The CDR3 DNA reads TGTGCCAGCAGCGGCCGGGGACAGGGGGTCAACTATGGCTACACCTTC. Translating gives CASSGRGQGVNYGYTF. V gene TRBV5-6 combines with J gene TRBJ1-2; 11 positions agree with TRBD1. CDR1 is SGHDT, CDR2 YYEEEE, per germline. V dropped 4 bases and J dropped 2; count of bases not matched to a gene: 7. The CDR3 loop spans 16 amino acids.

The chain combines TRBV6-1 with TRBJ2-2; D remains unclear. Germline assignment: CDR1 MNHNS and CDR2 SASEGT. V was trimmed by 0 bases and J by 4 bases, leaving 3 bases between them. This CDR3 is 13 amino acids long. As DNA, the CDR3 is TGTGCCAGCAGTGAAGCGGCCACCGGGGAGCTGTTTTTT. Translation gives CASSEAATGELFF.

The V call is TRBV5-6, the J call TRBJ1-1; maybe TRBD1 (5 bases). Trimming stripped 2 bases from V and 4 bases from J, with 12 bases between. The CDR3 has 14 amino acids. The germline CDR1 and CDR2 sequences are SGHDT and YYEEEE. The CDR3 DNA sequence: TGTGCCAGCAGCTTCCCCGGGGGTATCACTGAAGCTTTCTTT. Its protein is CASSFPGGITEAFF.

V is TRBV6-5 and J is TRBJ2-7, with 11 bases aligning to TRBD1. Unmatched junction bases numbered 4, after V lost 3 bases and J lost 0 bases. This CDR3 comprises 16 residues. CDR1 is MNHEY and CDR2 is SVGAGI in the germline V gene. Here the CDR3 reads CASSYSGTGGSYEQYF. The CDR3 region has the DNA TGTGCCAGCAGTTATTCCGGGACAGGGGGCTCCTACGAGCAGTACTTC.

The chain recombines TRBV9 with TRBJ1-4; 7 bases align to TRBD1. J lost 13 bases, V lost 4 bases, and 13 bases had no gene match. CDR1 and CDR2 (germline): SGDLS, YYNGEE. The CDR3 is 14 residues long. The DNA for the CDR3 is TGTGCCAGCAGCCCTGGGACAGACGCCATAAGACTGTTTTTT. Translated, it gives CASSPGTDAIRLFF.